Shown below are 10 T cell receptor beta chains from a single sample sequenced in a study of cytomegalovirus exposure and HLA in healthy donors. PCR involved 60 Vbeta and 13 Jbeta primers. The repertoire was sequenced with immunoSEQ multiplex PCR; TCRdb's copy has only in-frame clones and lacks some. This repertoire shows about 94,000 clones, about 8% found once; its top ten account for 2% to 2.5%. The material sequenced was PBMCs. The receptors were sampled from a man aged 50 or older in good health and CMV-seronegative.

The rearrangement joins TRBV5-4 to TRBJ2-3; 11 bases map to TRBD2. The CDR3 is 16 residues long. Germline values: CDR1 SGHNT, CDR2 YYREEE (reference sequence). V shed 4 bases, J shed 4 bases, and the junction held 8 bases outside the gene matches. CDR3 residues: CASSPLAGVRADTQYF. The CDR3 DNA follows: TGTGCCAGCAGCCCACTAGCGGGAGTAAGGGCAGATACGCAGTATTTT.

In this sample, this clone turned up a few times. CDR3 bases: TGCGCCAGCAGCCATCTAAGGACAGGGACTAACTATGGCTACACCTTC. Residues: CASSHLRTGTNYGYTF. V usage is TRBV4-1 and J usage is TRBJ1-2, with 8 positions matching TRBD1. Trimming cost V 3 bases and J 0 bases; bases outside gene matches: 6. CDR1 and CDR2 (germline): MGHRA, YSYEKL. The CDR3 length is 16 residues.

The chain has TRBV15 and TRBJ2-2; no clear D gene. Between the trimmed V and J ends, which lost 0 bases and 2 bases, there was a span of 7 bases. Germline CDR1 LNHNV, CDR2 YYDKDF (reference sequence). The CDR3 is made up of 15 amino acids. CDR3 sequence: CATSRDFTNTGELFF. The CDR3 region has the DNA TGTGCCACCAGCAGAGATTTCACAAACACCGGGGAGCTGTTTTTT.

The chain has TRBV27 and TRBJ1-1; D gene uncertain. The ends were cut back, 5 bases at V and 0 bases at J, with 7 bases in the middle. CDR1 MNHEY and CDR2 SMNVEV come from the germline V gene (reference sequence). The CDR3 contains 13 residues. This CDR3 is CASSTAMNTEAFF. As DNA, the CDR3 is TGTGCCAGCAGTACTGCGATGAACACTGAAGCTTTCTTT.

In its sample, this clone was seen a few times. The rearrangement uses TRBV7-9 and TRBJ1-4; the D gene is possibly TRBD1 (5 bases). Between the trimmed V and J ends, which lost 6 bases and 12 bases, there was a span of 8 bases. Germline-derived CDR1 and CDR2 are SEHNR and FQNEAQ (reference sequence). CDR3 size: 10 residues. The CDR3 loop reads CASRVGELFF. The DNA for the CDR3 is TGTGCCAGCAGGGTAGGGGAACTGTTTTTT.

The gene calls are TRBV19 and TRBJ1-2; D is uncertain. V lost 1 base to trimming and J lost 8 bases, with 11 bases between them. The V gene's germline CDR1 is LNHDA and CDR2 SQIVND (reference sequence). The CDR3 sequence is 13 residues long. The CDR3 protein is CASSIAPGGGYTF. CDR3 nucleotides: TGTGCCAGTAGTATAGCCCCGGGCGGGGGCTACACCTTC.

The V and J genes are TRBV5-1 and TRBJ2-1; the match to TRBD2 covers 9 bases. Germline V gives CDR1 SGHRS, CDR2 YFSETQ. The CDR3 runs 15 residues. V shed 6 bases, J shed 3 bases, and the junction held 7 bases outside the gene matches. The CDR3 reads CASTLGLADYNEQFF. CDR3 bases: TGCGCCAGCACCCTGGGACTAGCAGACTACAATGAGCAGTTCTTC.

This chain joins TRBV5-6 and TRBJ2-7, with 8 bases matching TRBD1. V dropped 4 bases and J dropped 3; count of bases not matched to a gene: 15. The CDR3 runs to 17 residues. Per the germline V gene, CDR1 is SGHDT and CDR2 is YYEEEE. The CDR3: CASSLLGRGRGNYEQYF. The CDR3 region has the DNA TGTGCCAGCAGCCTACTAGGCAGGGGGCGTGGGAACTACGAGCAGTACTTC.

This clone showed up just a few times. The gene calls are TRBV2 and TRBJ2-7, with 11 nucleotides matching TRBD2. Germline CDR1 and CDR2: SNHLY and FYNNEI. The CDR3 sequence is 16 residues long. V trimming: 0 bases; J trimming: 4 bases; junction bases outside the gene matches: 5. Here the CDR3 DNA reads TGTGCCAGCAGTGAAGCCCTTACTAGCGGGGGTTACGAGCAGTACTTC. Translated, it gives CASSEALTSGGYEQYF.

The table lists this clone with a few counts. The chain couples TRBV29-1 to TRBJ1-1; D uncertain. The CDR3 runs 12 residues. V was cut by 3 bases and J by 5 bases, with 10 bases left in between. Germline V gives CDR1 SQVTM, CDR2 ANQGSEA. The DNA for the CDR3 is TGCAGCGTTGATCCAGGTCGGACTGAAGCTTTCTTT. This encodes CSVDPGRTEAFF.